A selection of T cell receptor beta chains follows, all from one sample in a study of blood T cells in healthy people across ages. TCRdb reprocessed the 5' RACE reads via MiXCR and lists one record per CDR3 protein. The sample lists roughly 1.6 million distinct CDR3 sequences, approximately 32% occurring once. Material: blood. The receptors originated from a woman aged 30 to 39 in good health. Each CDR3 is given with its conserved first and last residue. The D gene is left open where the match is weak. Part of the rows lack a size; the others show once, few, many or a class for expanded clones.

>16|few|.|TRBV5-5|TRBJ2-1
CASSYMGGSAYNEQFF
TGTGCCAGCAGCTATATGGGGGGCTCAGCCTACAATGAGCAGTTCTTC
>14|few|.|TRBV6-6|TRBJ2-5
CASSYVGKQETQYF
TGTGCCAGCAGTTACGTCGGTAAACAAGAGACCCAGTACTTC
>14|many|TRBD2|TRBV29-1|TRBJ2-7
CSVGGGRSSYEQYF
TGCAGCGTTGGGGGCGGGAGAAGCTCCTACGAGCAGTACTTC
>14|.|.|TRBV7-9|TRBJ1-2
CANSFGTPIYGYTF
TGTGCCAACAGCTTTGGGACACCCATCTATGGCTACACCTTC
>15|.|.|TRBV20-1|TRBJ2-6
CSARDSTSGANVLTF
TGCAGTGCTAGAGACAGCACCTCTGGGGCCAACGTCCTGACTTTC
>14|few|.|TRBV5-1|TRBJ1-1
CASSSGERVDEAFF
TGCGCCAGCAGCTCCGGGGAAAGGGTTGATGAAGCTTTCTTT
>15|.|.|TRBV27|TRBJ1-1
CASTLDGAGNTETFF
TGTGCCAGCACCTTAGACGGGGCGGGGAACACTGAAACTTTCTTT
>17|few|.|TRBV21-1|TRBJ2-1
CASSPITAFPLYNEQFF
TGTGCCAGCTCCCCGATAACGGCGTTTCCGCTCTACAATGAGCAGTTCTTC
>14|.|.|TRBV5-1|TRBJ2-3
CASSFRTDADTRYF
TGCGCCAGCAGCTTTCGAACTGACGCAGATACGCGGTATTTT
>14|few|.|TRBV5-1|TRBJ1-2
CASSLAVQGYGYTF
TGCGCCAGCAGCTTGGCGGTACAGGGCTATGGCTACACCTTC
>15|few|TRBD2|TRBV5-1|TRBJ2-5
CASSLSPLARETQYF
TGCGCCAGCAGCTTAAGCCCACTAGCGCGGGAGACCCAGTACTTC
>17|.|TRBD1|TRBV6-5|TRBJ2-2
CASSYPRTGGSFGELFF
TGTGCCAGCAGTTACCCCAGGACAGGGGGGTCTTTCGGGGAGCTGTTTTTT
>15|.|TRBD2|TRBV12-3/TRBV12-4|TRBJ2-5
CASSPLAGYQETQYF
TGTGCCAGCAGTCCTCTAGCGGGGTACCAAGAGACCCAGTACTTC
>14|.|.|TRBV7-2|TRBJ1-2
CASSLLAGRYGYTF
TGTGCCAGCAGCTTACTCGCAGGGAGATATGGCTACACCTTC
>14|.|.|TRBV2|TRBJ1-2
CASNPGVGGYGYTF
TGTGCCAGCAATCCGGGGGTCGGCGGCTATGGCTACACCTTC
>13|many|TRBD2|TRBV29-1|TRBJ2-3
CSVVAGGGDTQYF
TGCAGCGTAGTAGCGGGGGGCGGAGATACGCAGTATTTT
>13|few|.|TRBV29-1|TRBJ2-3
CSVEESVADTQYF
TGCAGCGTTGAAGAGTCAGTTGCAGATACGCAGTATTTT
>16|.|.|TRBV25-1|TRBJ1-2
CASSPPEAKKTDGYTF
TGTGCCAGCAGTCCCCCCGAGGCCAAGAAAACCGATGGCTACACCTTC
>13|.|TRBD1|TRBV2|TRBJ1-2
CASITGAWGGYTF
TGTGCCAGCATAACAGGGGCCTGGGGTGGCTACACCTTC
>13|few|.|TRBV6-5|TRBJ1-1
CASSLPGAEEAFF
TGTGCCAGCAGTCTCCCGGGGGCTGAAGAAGCTTTCTTT
>10|many|.|TRBV7-8|TRBJ2-7
CASSNYEQYF
TGTGCCAGCAGCAACTACGAGCAGTACTTC
>15|many|TRBD1|TRBV7-8|TRBJ2-7
CASSLVAGGIYEQYF
TGTGCCAGCAGCTTAGTGGCAGGGGGCATCTACGAGCAGTACTTC
>15|few|TRBD2|TRBV10-3|TRBJ2-1
CAISGSSGNYNEQFF
TGTGCCATCAGTGGATCTAGCGGAAACTACAATGAGCAGTTCTTC
>12|.|.|TRBV6-1|TRBJ1-2
CASNAEGYGYTF
TGTGCCAGCAACGCAGAGGGCTATGGCTACACCTTC
>11|.|.|TRBV7-9|TRBJ2-1
CASSLGAVQFF
TGTGCCAGCAGCTTAGGGGCAGTGCAGTTCTTC
>14|.|.|TRBV5-1|TRBJ2-7
CASSFLGASYEQYF
TGCGCCAGCAGCTTTTTGGGCGCCTCCTACGAGCAGTACTTC
>17|few|TRBD2|TRBV12-5|TRBJ2-4
CASGLAGGFWVKNIQYF
TGTGCTAGTGGTTTGGCCGGGGGGTTCTGGGTCAAAAACATTCAGTACTTC
>14|.|.|TRBV9|TRBJ1-2
CASSVGPSGYGYTF
TGTGCCAGCAGCGTGGGCCCTAGTGGCTATGGCTACACCTTC
>14|few|TRBD1|TRBV20-1|TRBJ1-6
CSAWDRANNSPLHF
TGCAGTGCTTGGGACAGGGCAAATAATTCACCCCTCCACTTT
>14|.|.|TRBV12-3/TRBV12-4|TRBJ1-1
CASSLGVQYTEAFF
TGTGCCAGCAGTTTGGGGGTTCAGTACACTGAAGCTTTCTTT
>14|few|.|TRBV5-5|TRBJ2-5
CASSAQRGRETQYF
TGTGCCAGCAGCGCCCAACGGGGGAGAGAGACCCAGTACTTC
>13|many|.|TRBV29-1|TRBJ2-5
CSVEIGRRETQYF
TGCAGCGTTGAAATTGGGCGACGGGAGACCCAGTACTTC
>15|.|.|TRBV27|TRBJ1-1
CASSPSLGYELGAFF
TGTGCCAGCAGTCCCTCCCTTGGGTACGAGCTCGGAGCTTTCTTT
>16|.|.|TRBV7-9|TRBJ1-5
CASSPEWGLGNQPQHF
TGTGCCAGCAGCCCTGAGTGGGGCTTGGGCAATCAGCCCCAGCATTTT
>12|few|.|TRBV10-3|TRBJ1-1
CAISEITGEAFF
TGTGCCATCAGTGAGATTACAGGTGAAGCTTTCTTT
>16|few|TRBD2|TRBV6-1|TRBJ2-5
CASRPPTSGRGETQYF
TGTGCCAGCAGACCGCCGACTAGCGGGAGGGGAGAGACCCAGTACTTC
>14|.|TRBD2|TRBV20-1|TRBJ2-5
CSAREGTSIETQYF
TGCAGTGCTAGAGAAGGGACTAGCATCGAGACCCAGTACTTC
>17|.|.|TRBV10-3|TRBJ2-1
CAISELANGRKYNEQFF
TGTGCCATCAGTGAGTTGGCTAACGGGAGAAAATACAATGAGCAGTTTTTC
>13|few|TRBD1|TRBV7-2|TRBJ1-5
CASSRDSGQPQHF
TGTGCCAGCAGCCGGGACAGCGGACAGCCCCAGCATTTT
>14|.|TRBD1|TRBV27|TRBJ1-2
CASSTYRGSYGYTF
TGTGCCAGCAGTACCTACAGGGGTTCCTATGGCTACACCTTC
>13|.|.|TRBV28|TRBJ1-5
CASSCTSNQPQHF
TGTGCCAGCAGTTGTACTAGCAATCAGCCCCAGCATTTT
>14|many|.|TRBV10-3|TRBJ2-7
CAIRADRGIYEQYF
TGTGCCATCAGAGCGGATAGGGGGATCTACGAGCAGTACTTC